The 8 T cell receptor beta chains presented below share a single source sample, sequenced in a study of sequential checkpoint blockade in melanoma. Clones were read by immunoSEQ multiplex PCR, and TCRdb kept only the in-frame ones, dropping some. The sample lists over 8,500 clones; about 57% were seen once. The treatment here: randomized to nivolumab then ipilimumab (arm A) or the reverse (arm B). Sequencing used CD8+ T cells sorted from blood (inferred from file names), obtained from a patient given nivolumab and ipilimumab in sequence. The receptors were sampled from a human donor with melanoma.

CDR3 amino acids: CASSLGQGLQPQHF. CDR3 in DNA: TGTGCCAGCAGCCTCGGACAGGGGCTTCAGCCCCAGCATTTT. The chain couples TRBV6-6 to TRBJ1-5; 9 positions agree with TRBD1. Germline V gives CDR1 MNHNY, CDR2 SVGAGI (reference sequence). J lost 6 bases, V lost 6 bases, and 6 bases had no gene match. The CDR3 contains 14 residues.

V usage is TRBV5-1 and J usage is TRBJ2-5; TRBD2 agrees at 8 bases. TRBJ2-7 explains the end of the DNA better; the J call may be wrong. The CDR3 runs to 17 residues. In germline, CDR1 is SGHRS, CDR2 YFSETQ. CDR3 loop: CASSLVESGGSSYEQYF. As DNA, the CDR3 is TGCGCCAGCAGCTTGGTGGAAAGCGGGGGTAGCTCCTACGAGCAGTACTTC.

This clone was seen a few times. CDR3 sequence (DNA): TGTGCCAGCTCACTTTACCCTCGTAGGTTAGCCCTACGCCCCTACGAGCAGTACTTC. It yields the protein CASSLYPRRLALRPYEQYF. V and J are TRBV21-1 and TRBJ2-7; the D call in the table, TRBD2, was not verified against the DNA. TRBV21-1 is deemed a pseudogene. This CDR3 is built from 19 residues.

This clone was counted only a few times. The chain employs TRBV11-2 and TRBJ2-5, with D possibly TRBD1 on 6 matching bases. The CDR3 runs to 14 residues. In germline, CDR1 is SGHAT, CDR2 FQNNGV. Trimming removed 6 bases at V and 1 base at J, with 12 bases between. The CDR3 DNA sequence: TGTGCCAGCAGAAGCAGGACAGCCCAAGAGACCCAGTACTTC. It encodes CASRSRTAQETQYF.

The J gene is TRBJ2-1, the V gene TRBV7-9; tentatively, D is TRBD2 (5 bases). The CDR3 is made up of 11 amino acids. Germline assignment: CDR1 SEHNR and CDR2 FQNEAQ (reference sequence). The V end lost 5 bases, the J end lost 9 bases, and 8 bases lay between the germline ends. In DNA, the CDR3 is TGTGCCAGCAGCCAAGGAGGTGAGCAGTTCTTC. Translating gives CASSQGGEQFF.

This clone is medium-sized in the sample. The chain is built from TRBV9 and TRBJ2-7, with 7 positions matching TRBD1. The CDR3 consists of 15 residues. Losses at the gene ends were 4 bases for V and 3 bases for J; bases not matched to a gene: 10. Germline assignment: CDR1 SGDLS and CDR2 YYNGEE. The CDR3 loop is CASSPRTGDFYEQYF. DNA for the CDR3: TGTGCCAGCAGCCCCCGGACAGGCGATTTCTACGAGCAGTACTTC.

The genes are TRBV4-1 and TRBJ2-7; TRBD1 matches at 7 bases. The CDR3 is made up of 16 amino acids. Germline V gives CDR1 MGHRA, CDR2 YSYEKL. V trimming: 0 bases; J trimming: 6 bases; junction bases outside the gene matches: 11. The CDR3 spells CASSQDPSGGAVEQYF. The CDR3, as DNA: TGCGCCAGCAGCCAAGACCCATCAGGGGGAGCGGTCGAGCAGTACTTC.

The chain joins TRBV2 to TRBJ2-1; 12 bases map to TRBD2. Germline CDR1 reads SNHLY; CDR2 reads FYNNEI. There are 12 residues in the CDR3. J gave up 8 bases and V 10 bases, and 3 bases lay outside the gene matches. For the CDR3, the DNA is TGTGCCATCCGACTAGCGGGGGATGAGCAGTTCTTC. Translation: CAIRLAGDEQFF.